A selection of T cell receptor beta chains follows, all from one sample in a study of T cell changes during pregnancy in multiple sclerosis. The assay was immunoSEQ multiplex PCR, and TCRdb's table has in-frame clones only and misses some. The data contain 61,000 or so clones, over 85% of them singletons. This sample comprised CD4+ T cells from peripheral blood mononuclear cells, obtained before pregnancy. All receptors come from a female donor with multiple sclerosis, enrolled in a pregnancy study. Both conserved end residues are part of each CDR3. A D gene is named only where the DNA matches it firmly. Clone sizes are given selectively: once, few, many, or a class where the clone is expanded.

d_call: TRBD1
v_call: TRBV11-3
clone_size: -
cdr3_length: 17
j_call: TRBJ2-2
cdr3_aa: CASSLHPQGAGTGELFF
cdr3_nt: TGTGCCAGCAGCTTACATCCCCAGGGGGCGGGCACCGGGGAGCTGTTTTTT

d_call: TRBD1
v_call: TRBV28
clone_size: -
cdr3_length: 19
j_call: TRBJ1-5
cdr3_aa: CASSLDREGARRSNQPQHF
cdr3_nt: TGTGCCAGCAGTTTAGATAGAGAGGGGGCGCGACGTAGCAATCAGCCCCAGCATTTT

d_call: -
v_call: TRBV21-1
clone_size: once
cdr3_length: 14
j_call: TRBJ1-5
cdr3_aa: CASSGQGGNQPQHF
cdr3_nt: TGTGCCAGCAGCGGACAGGGGGGCAATCAGCCCCAGCATTTT

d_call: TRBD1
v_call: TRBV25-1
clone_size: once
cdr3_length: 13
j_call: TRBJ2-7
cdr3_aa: CASSRGTGVEQYF
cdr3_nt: TGTGCCAGCAGTAGGGGGACAGGGGTCGAGCAGTACTTC

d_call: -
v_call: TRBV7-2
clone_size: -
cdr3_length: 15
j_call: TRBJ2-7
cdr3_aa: CASSLVGTGGHEQYF
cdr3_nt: TGTGCCAGCAGCTTAGTTGGGACGGGGGGCCACGAGCAGTACTTC

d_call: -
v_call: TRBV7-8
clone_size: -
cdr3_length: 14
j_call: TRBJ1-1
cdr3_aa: CASSPRGMNTEAFF
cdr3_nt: TGTGCCAGCAGCCCCAGAGGGATGAACACTGAAGCTTTCTTT

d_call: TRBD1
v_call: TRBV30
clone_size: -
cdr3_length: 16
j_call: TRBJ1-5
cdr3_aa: CAWSVQTGDLGRPQHF
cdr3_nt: TGTGCCTGGAGTGTACAGACAGGGGACCTAGGAAGGCCCCAGCATTTT

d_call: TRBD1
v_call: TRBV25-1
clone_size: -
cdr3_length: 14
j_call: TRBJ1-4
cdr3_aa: CASSSGQGFEKLFF
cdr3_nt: TGTGCCAGCAGCTCTGGACAGGGCTTTGAAAAACTGTTTTTT

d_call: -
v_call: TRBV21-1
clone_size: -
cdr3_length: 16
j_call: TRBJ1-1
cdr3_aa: CASSTYVDRRNTEAFF
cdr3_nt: TGTGCCAGCAGCACCTATGTGGACAGGAGGAACACTGAAGCTTTCTTT

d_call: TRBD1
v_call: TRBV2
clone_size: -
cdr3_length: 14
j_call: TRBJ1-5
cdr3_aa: CASSAGQWDQPQHF
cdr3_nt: TGTGCCAGCAGTGCGGGACAGTGGGATCAGCCCCAGCATTTT

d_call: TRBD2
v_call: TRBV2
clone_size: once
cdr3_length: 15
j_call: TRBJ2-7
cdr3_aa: CASSEGAGVKYEQYF
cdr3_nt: TGTGCCAGCAGTGAAGGAGCGGGAGTTAAATACGAGCAGTACTTC

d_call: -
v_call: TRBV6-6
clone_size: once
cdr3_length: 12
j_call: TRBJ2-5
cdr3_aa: CASRSGQETQYF
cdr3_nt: TGTGCCAGCAGATCGGGTCAAGAGACCCAGTACTTC

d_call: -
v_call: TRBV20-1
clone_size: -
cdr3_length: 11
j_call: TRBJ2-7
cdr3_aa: CSARDNYEQYF
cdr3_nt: TGCAGTGCTAGAGATAACTACGAGCAGTACTTC

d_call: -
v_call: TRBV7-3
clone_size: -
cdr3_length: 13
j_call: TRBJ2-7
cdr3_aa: CASSASVYSEQYF
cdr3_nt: TGTGCCAGCAGCGCCAGTGTATACAGCGAGCAGTACTTC

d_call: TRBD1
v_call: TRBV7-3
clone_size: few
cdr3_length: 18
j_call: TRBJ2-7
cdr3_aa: CASSLRGTSGTGGSEQYF
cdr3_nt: TGTGCCAGCAGCTTAAGGGGCACGTCCGGGACAGGGGGCTCCGAGCAGTACTTC

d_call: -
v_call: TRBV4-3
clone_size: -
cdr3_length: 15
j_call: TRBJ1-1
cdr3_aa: CASSLSVLMNTEAFF
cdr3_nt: TGCGCCAGCAGCCTTTCGGTACTTATGAACACTGAAGCTTTCTTT

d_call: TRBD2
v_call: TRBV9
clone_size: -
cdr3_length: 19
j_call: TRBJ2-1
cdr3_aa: CASSVTTLTSGVTYNEQFF
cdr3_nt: TGTGCCAGCAGCGTGACGACGTTGACTAGCGGGGTCACCTACAATGAGCAGTTCTTC

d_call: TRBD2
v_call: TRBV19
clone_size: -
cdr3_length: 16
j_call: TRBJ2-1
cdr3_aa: CASSPRSGGSNNEQFF
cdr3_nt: TGTGCCAGTAGTCCCCGGTCCGGGGGGTCAAACAATGAGCAGTTCTTC

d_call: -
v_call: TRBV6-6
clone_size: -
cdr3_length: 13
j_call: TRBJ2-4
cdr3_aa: CASMLGAENIQYF
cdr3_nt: TGTGCCAGCATGTTAGGGGCGGAAAACATTCAGTACTTC

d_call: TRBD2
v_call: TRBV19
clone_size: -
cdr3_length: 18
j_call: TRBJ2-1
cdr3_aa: CASSTRSLAGGSYNEQFF
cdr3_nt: TGTGCCAGTAGTACCCGCTCTCTAGCGGGAGGGTCCTACAATGAGCAGTTCTTC

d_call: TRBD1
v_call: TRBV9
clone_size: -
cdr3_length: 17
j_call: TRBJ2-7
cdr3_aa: CASSAATGTGMAYEQYF
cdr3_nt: TGTGCCAGCAGCGCAGCGACCGGGACAGGGATGGCCTACGAGCAGTACTTC

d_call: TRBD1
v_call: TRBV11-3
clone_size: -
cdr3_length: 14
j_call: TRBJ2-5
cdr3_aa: CASSFRDRGRTQYF
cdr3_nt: TGTGCCAGCAGCTTCCGGGACAGGGGTAGGACCCAGTACTTC

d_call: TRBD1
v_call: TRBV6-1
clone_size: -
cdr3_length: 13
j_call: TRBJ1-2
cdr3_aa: CASRVDRSYGYTF
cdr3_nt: TGTGCCAGCAGGGTGGACAGGAGCTATGGCTACACCTTC

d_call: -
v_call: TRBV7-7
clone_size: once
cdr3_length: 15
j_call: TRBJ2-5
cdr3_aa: CASSPWTGRGETQYF
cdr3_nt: TGTGCTAGCAGCCCCTGGACAGGGCGGGGGGAGACCCAGTACTTC

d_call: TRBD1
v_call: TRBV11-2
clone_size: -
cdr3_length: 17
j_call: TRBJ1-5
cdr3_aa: CASSFGTARNSNQPQHF
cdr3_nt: TGTGCCAGCAGCTTCGGGACAGCCCGAAATAGCAATCAGCCCCAGCATTTT

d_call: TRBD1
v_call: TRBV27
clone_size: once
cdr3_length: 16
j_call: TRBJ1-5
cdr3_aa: CASSSRGGTGAGPQHF
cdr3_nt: TGTGCCAGCAGTTCAAGGGGGGGGACAGGGGCGGGGCCCCAGCATTTT

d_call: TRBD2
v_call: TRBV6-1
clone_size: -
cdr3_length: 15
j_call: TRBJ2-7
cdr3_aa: CASSELGLAGGEQYF
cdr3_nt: TGTGCCAGCAGTGAATTGGGGCTAGCGGGTGGCGAGCAGTACTTC

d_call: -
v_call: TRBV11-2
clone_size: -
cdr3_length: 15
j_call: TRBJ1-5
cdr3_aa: CASSSAAGQGQPQHF
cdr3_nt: TGTGCCAGCAGCTCGGCGGCCGGGCAGGGACAGCCCCAGCATTTT

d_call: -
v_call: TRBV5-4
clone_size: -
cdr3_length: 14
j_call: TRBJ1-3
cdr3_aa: CASSQTGWGNTIYF
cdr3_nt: TGTGCCAGCAGCCAGACAGGTTGGGGAAACACCATATATTTT

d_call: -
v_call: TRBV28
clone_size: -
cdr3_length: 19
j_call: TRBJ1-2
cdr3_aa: CASSPLLWTVRTRNYGYTF
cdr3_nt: TGTGCCAGCAGTCCTCTCCTGTGGACAGTCCGAACCAGAAACTATGGCTACACCTTC

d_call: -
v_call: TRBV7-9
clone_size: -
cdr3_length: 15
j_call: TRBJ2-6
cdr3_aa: CASSRTIAGANVLTF
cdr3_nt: TGTGCCAGCAGCAGAACAATCGCTGGGGCCAACGTCCTGACTTTC

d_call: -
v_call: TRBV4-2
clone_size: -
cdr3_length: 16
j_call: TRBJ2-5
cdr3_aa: CASSQELAEYQETQYF
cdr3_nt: TGTGCCAGCAGCCAAGAGTTAGCGGAGTACCAAGAGACCCAGTACTTC

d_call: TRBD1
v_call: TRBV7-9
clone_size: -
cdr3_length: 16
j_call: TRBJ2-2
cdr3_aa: CASSFGQGFNTGELFF
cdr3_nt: TGTGCCAGCAGCTTCGGACAGGGGTTCAACACCGGGGAGCTGTTTTTT

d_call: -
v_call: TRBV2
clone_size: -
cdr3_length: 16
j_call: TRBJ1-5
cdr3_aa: CASSEVYSYSNQPQHF
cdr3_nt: TGTGCCAGCAGTGAAGTCTACAGCTATAGCAATCAGCCCCAGCATTTT

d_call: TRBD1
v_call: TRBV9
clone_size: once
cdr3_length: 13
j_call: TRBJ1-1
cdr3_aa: CASSITGDTEAFF
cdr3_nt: TGTGCCAGCAGCATTACAGGGGACACTGAAGCTTTCTTT

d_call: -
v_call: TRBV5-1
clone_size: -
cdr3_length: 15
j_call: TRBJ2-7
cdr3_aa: CASSLGTILGYEQYF
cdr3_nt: TGCGCCAGCAGCTTGGGGACTATCCTTGGCTACGAGCAGTACTTC